The entry that follows covers one T cell receptor (beta chain) sequence. Assay: immunoSEQ multiplex PCR; the TCRdb copy retains only in-frame clones and omits some. The sample has 350,000 to 400,000 clones, 85% to 90% seen once. Germline V lookup: CDR1 SGHTA, CDR2 FQGTGA. J gave up 4 bases and V 5 bases, and 7 bases lay outside the gene matches. This CDR3 contains 15 residues. This specimen comes from a study of blood T cell repertoires in COVID-19. Donors were grouped by their self-reported clinical history. Cohort 3 donors were reported recovered after two negative PCRs, clearance, or symptom resolution.

Sequencing used PBMCs or T cells enriched from blood (not recorded which). The TCR sequence derives from a man aged 18-30 years who had recovered from COVID-19. The chain recombines TRBV7-3 with TRBJ2-1; 8 bases agree with TRBD1. CDR3 loop: CASSPGTGAYNEQFF. The CDR3 region has the DNA TGTGCCAGCAGCCCAGGGACAGGCGCTTACAATGAGCAGTTCTTC.